The source of this T cell receptor (beta chain) is a study of blood T cell repertoires in COVID-19. CDR3 length equals 15 residues. V shed 6 bases, J shed 8 bases, and the junction held 13 bases outside the gene matches. Germline CDR1 and CDR2: KGHSH and LQKENI. Produced via immunoSEQ multiplex PCR; TCRdb's table is partial and in-frame only. In the table there are 15,000 to 20,000 clones, about four fifths of which are singletons. The sample taken for sequencing was peripheral blood. The receptor's source is a man aged 35-49 years with active or convalescent COVID-19. V is TRBV18 and J is TRBJ1-3, with 7 positions matching TRBD1. The DNA of the CDR3 is TGTGCCAGCTCCCTCATGGACAGGTCCAGAGACACCATATATTTT. Its protein is CASSLMDRSRDTIYF.